Listed below are T cell receptor beta chains from one sample, sequenced in a study of blood T cell repertoires in COVID-19. Data came from immunoSEQ multiplex PCR; TCRdb stores just in-frame clones and leaves some out. The sample records around 300,000 clones, 80% to 90% being singletons. Sequenced input: peripheral blood. The receptors were gathered from a woman in her forties with acute or convalescent COVID-19. CDR3s include the opening cysteine and the closing phenylalanine or tryptophan. Fields, in order: J gene, V gene, D gene, CDR3 DNA, CDR3 protein. D genes are given only for firm matches.

j_call: TRBJ2-1; v_call: TRBV5-1; d_call: -; cdr3_nt: TGCGCCAGCAGCTTGGGCAGCAATGAGCAGTTCTTC; cdr3_aa: CASSLGSNEQFF
j_call: TRBJ2-1; v_call: TRBV10-3; d_call: TRBD1; cdr3_nt: TGTGCCATCAGGGGACAGGGGGAAAATGAGCAGTTCTTC; cdr3_aa: CAIRGQGENEQFF
j_call: TRBJ2-2; v_call: TRBV7-3; d_call: TRBD1; cdr3_nt: TGTGCCAGCAGCTTTCTGCCGGGACAGGGGAACACCGGGGAGCTGTTTTTT; cdr3_aa: CASSFLPGQGNTGELFF
j_call: TRBJ1-1; v_call: TRBV7-3; d_call: -; cdr3_nt: TGTGCCAGCAGCATCTCGGGGGGTGGCACTGAAGCTTTCTTT; cdr3_aa: CASSISGGGTEAFF
j_call: TRBJ2-5; v_call: TRBV10-3; d_call: -; cdr3_nt: TGTGCCATCAGTTCTACCGACATGGAGACCCAGTACTTC; cdr3_aa: CAISSTDMETQYF
j_call: TRBJ1-2; v_call: TRBV28; d_call: TRBD1; cdr3_nt: TGTGCCAGCAGCTCGGACAGGGCCATCTATGGCTACACCTTC; cdr3_aa: CASSSDRAIYGYTF
j_call: TRBJ2-2; v_call: TRBV4-1; d_call: -; cdr3_nt: TGCGCCAGCAGCCAAAGAGGACTGGAGGAGGTTTGGACCGGGGAGCTGTTTTTT; cdr3_aa: CASSQRGLEEVWTGELFF
j_call: TRBJ2-5; v_call: TRBV7-8; d_call: TRBD2; cdr3_nt: TGTGCCAGCAGCTTAGCGCCCCTACAGCGGGGGGGACAAGAGACCCAGTACTTC; cdr3_aa: CASSLAPLQRGGQETQYF
j_call: TRBJ1-1; v_call: TRBV7-3; d_call: -; cdr3_nt: TGTGCCAGCAGCTTAACGCCGACGGGTTTGAACACTGAAGCTTTCTTT; cdr3_aa: CASSLTPTGLNTEAFF
j_call: TRBJ2-5; v_call: TRBV7-6; d_call: -; cdr3_nt: TGTGCCAGCAGCTTAGCGCGGCAGGGGCGGAGAGAGACCCAGTACTTC; cdr3_aa: CASSLARQGRRETQYF